A single sample is the source of the 16 T cell receptor beta chains below, sequenced in a study of OX40 agonist ivuxolimab in advanced cancers. The assay was immunoSEQ multiplex PCR, and TCRdb's table has in-frame clones only and misses some. The repertoire has almost 70,000 clones, roughly 92% of them found once; the top ten carry roughly 0.27%. Here the sequenced sample was CD4+ or CD8+ T cells sorted from blood, taken in a trial of the OX40 agonist ivuxolimab. Receptor source: an adult with an advanced solid tumor such as melanoma, head and neck, liver or kidney cancer.

The chain joins TRBV11-2 to TRBJ1-1; weak D call: TRBD1 (6 bases). The CDR3 is 14 residues long. Per germline, CDR1 SGHAT and CDR2 FQNNGV. The germline V and J ends were trimmed by 1 base and 1 base, with 7 bases remaining between them. CDR3 protein: CASSLAGANTEAFF. In DNA, the CDR3 is TGTGCCAGCAGCTTAGCGGGGGCGAACACTGAAGCTTTCTTT.

The chain employs TRBV7-9 and TRBJ1-4, with unresolved D. The CDR3 totals 14 residues. Trimming removed 3 bases at V and 7 bases at J, with 12 bases between. Germline CDR1 is SEHNR and CDR2 is FQNEAQ (reference sequence). DNA of the CDR3: TGTGCCAGCAGCTTGACCGTGGCTGGTGAAAAACTGTTTTTT. This sequence encodes CASSLTVAGEKLFF.

The chain is built from TRBV28 and TRBJ1-1, with unresolved D. This CDR3 contains 13 residues. Germline CDR1 is MDHEN and CDR2 is SYDVKM. Trimming cost V 2 bases and J 1 base, with 5 bases left between them. The CDR3 DNA follows: TGTGCCAGCAGTTTAAAGAGGAACACTGAAGCTTTCTTT. As protein: CASSLKRNTEAFF.

This rearrangement joins TRBV10-3 to TRBJ2-1; TRBD2 agrees at 8 bases. The junction had 11 bases not matched to a gene; V was cut back by 6 bases and J by 10 bases. This CDR3 has 14 amino acids. Germline assignment: CDR1 ENHRY and CDR2 SYGVKD. This CDR3 is CAISDKIAGGEQFF. The CDR3 DNA reads as TGTGCCATCAGCGATAAAATCGCGGGGGGCGAGCAGTTCTTC.

This rearrangement joins TRBV18 to TRBJ1-5, with D unresolved. The germline V gene has CDR1 KGHSH and CDR2 LQKENI. This CDR3 has 14 residues. The V end lost 5 bases, the J end lost 5 bases, and 13 bases lay between the germline ends. The CDR3 here is CASSMGNGYQPQHF. CDR3 coding DNA: TGTGCCAGCTCAATGGGAAACGGTTATCAGCCCCAGCATTTT.

In this sample, this clone turned up a few times. The rearrangement links TRBV5-1 to TRBJ1-1; D possibly corresponds to TRBD1 (5 bases). CDR1 is SGHRS, CDR2 YFSETQ, per germline. V was trimmed by 2 bases and J by 3 bases, leaving 8 bases between them. There are 13 residues in the CDR3. The CDR3 here is CASSFQGDTEAFF. In DNA form, the CDR3 reads TGCGCCAGCAGCTTCCAGGGTGACACTGAAGCTTTCTTT.

V is TRBV6-5 and J is TRBJ1-3, with D unclear. This CDR3 has 16 amino acids. V shed 0 bases and J shed 0 bases, with 9 bases lying between them. CDR1 is MNHEY, CDR2 SVGAGI, per germline. The CDR3 here is CASSYSGTASGNTIYF. CDR3 bases: TGTGCCAGCAGTTACTCGGGTACTGCCTCTGGAAACACCATATATTTT.

This clone was recorded only once. V is TRBV27 and J is TRBJ1-4; D perhaps matches TRBD1 (5 bases). This CDR3 has 20 amino acids. The V end lost 1 base, the J end lost 5 bases, and 26 bases lay between the germline ends. Germline CDR1 MNHEY, CDR2 SMNVEV (reference sequence). In DNA, the CDR3 is TGTGCCAGCAGTTTATGGGGCCGCGCAGGTGCGGGCGGGGAGAATGAAAAACTGTTTTTT. Translation gives CASSLWGRAGAGGENEKLFF. Filled out from reference TRBV27 and TRBJ1-4, the complete variable domain reads EAQVTQNPRYLITVTGKKLTVTCSQNMNHEYMSWYRQDPGLGLRQIYYSMNVEVTDKGDVPEGYKVSRKEKRNFPLILESPSPNQTSLYFCASSLWGRAGAGGENEKLFFGSGTQLSVL.

The gene calls are TRBV7-9 and TRBJ2-1; 9 bases agree with TRBD2. The CDR3 consists of 16 residues. With 5 bases clipped from V and 3 bases from J, the junction kept 8 bases outside the gene matches. In germline, CDR1 is SEHNR, CDR2 FQNEAQ (reference sequence). CDR3 in amino acids: CASSPLAGVGYNEQFF. Here the CDR3 DNA reads TGTGCCAGCAGCCCCTTAGCGGGAGTGGGCTACAATGAGCAGTTCTTC.

The gene calls are TRBV7-8 and TRBJ2-1; TRBD1 agrees at 10 bases. Germline V gene data show CDR1 as SGHVS and CDR2 as FQNEAQ. The CDR3 contains 18 residues. The V gene end was trimmed by 3 bases and the J gene end by 4 bases; junction bases not matched to a gene: 12. The CDR3 DNA follows: TGTGCCAGCAGCTTCCCGGGACAGGGGTTGGGAATATACAATGAGCAGTTCTTC. As protein: CASSFPGQGLGIYNEQFF.

This chain connects TRBV30 to TRBJ1-3; D gene unclear. The CDR3 spans 14 residues. The germline V and J ends were trimmed by 3 bases and 0 bases, with 9 bases remaining between them. CDR1 and CDR2 from the germline V gene are GTSNPN and SVGIG (reference sequence). This CDR3 reads CAWRAKSSGNTIYF. CDR3 sequence (DNA): TGTGCCTGGAGGGCTAAATCCTCTGGAAACACCATATATTTT.

This chain joins TRBV5-4 and TRBJ2-1; 7 positions agree with TRBD2. Germline assignment: CDR1 SGHNT and CDR2 YYREEE (reference sequence). The ends lost 0 bases at V and 9 bases at J; junction bases unmatched: 9. This CDR3 is 15 amino acids long. CDR3 bases: TGTGCCAGCAGCTTGGCTGGCGGGAGAAATGTTGAGCAGTTCTTC. Translation: CASSLAGGRNVEQFF.

The chain has TRBV9 and TRBJ1-2; 10 bases align to TRBD1. Germline V gene data show CDR1 as SGDLS and CDR2 as YYNGEE. The CDR3 extends over 14 amino acids. V lost 4 bases, J lost 7 bases, and 7 bases stayed unmatched. CDR3 loop: CASSPMTGGPGYTF. DNA of the CDR3: TGTGCCAGCAGCCCCATGACAGGGGGCCCTGGCTACACCTTC.

This clone was observed a single time. The chain carries TRBV7-8 and TRBJ2-2; TRBD1 aligns across 9 bases. The V gene end was trimmed by 4 bases and the J gene end by 5 bases; junction bases not matched to a gene: 8. The CDR3 covers 16 residues. Germline V gene sequence: CDR1 SGHVS, CDR2 FQNEAQ. CDR3 residues: CASSSRTGASTGELFF. The CDR3 DNA reads TGTGCCAGCAGCTCGCGGACAGGGGCCTCTACCGGGGAGCTGTTTTTT. Complete variable domain (other parts from reference TRBV7-8 and TRBJ2-2): GAGVSQSPRYKVAKRGQDVALRCDPISGHVSLFWYQQALGQGPEFLTYFQNEAQLDKSGLPSDRFFAERPEGSVSTLKIQRTQQEDSAVYLCASSSRTGASTGELFFGEGSRLTVL.

The gene calls are TRBV6-1 and TRBJ2-5; D gene uncertain. Looked up from germline, CDR1 is MNHNS and CDR2 is SASEGT. V was clipped by 2 bases and J by 1 base, with 8 bases between them. The CDR3 is 14 amino acids. CDR3 coding DNA: TGTGCCAGCAGTGAATATAGCCGCCAAGAGACCCAGTACTTC. This encodes CASSEYSRQETQYF.

CDR3 coding DNA: TGTGCCAGCAGAATACTAACCAGACTAGCGGGAGGGCCCCGGGGACTCACAGATACGCAGTATTTT. It yields the protein CASRILTRLAGGPRGLTDTQYF. The chain has TRBV28 and TRBJ2-3, with 14 positions matching TRBD2. The CDR3 length is 22 residues. Germline V CDR1 and CDR2: MDHEN, SYDVKM. The junction had 22 bases not matched to a gene; V was cut back by 6 bases and J by 2 bases.